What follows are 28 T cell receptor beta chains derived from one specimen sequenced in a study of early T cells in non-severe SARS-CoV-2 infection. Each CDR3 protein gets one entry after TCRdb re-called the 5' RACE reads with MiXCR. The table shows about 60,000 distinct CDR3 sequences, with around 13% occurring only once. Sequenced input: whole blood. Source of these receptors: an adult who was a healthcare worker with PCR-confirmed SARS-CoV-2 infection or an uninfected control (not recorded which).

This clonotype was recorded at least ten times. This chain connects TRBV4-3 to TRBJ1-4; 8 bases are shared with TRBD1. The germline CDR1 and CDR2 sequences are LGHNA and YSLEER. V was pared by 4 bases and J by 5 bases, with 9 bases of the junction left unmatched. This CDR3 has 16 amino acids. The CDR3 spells CASSLTTDRENEKLFF. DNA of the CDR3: TGCGCCAGCAGCCTTACTACGGACAGGGAAAATGAAAAACTGTTTTTT.

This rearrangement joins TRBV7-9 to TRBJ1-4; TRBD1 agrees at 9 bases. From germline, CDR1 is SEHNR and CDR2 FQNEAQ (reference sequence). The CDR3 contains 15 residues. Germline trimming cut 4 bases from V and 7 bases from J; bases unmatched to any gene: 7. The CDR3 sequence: CASSSDRGRGEKLFF. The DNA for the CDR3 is TGTGCCAGCAGCTCCGACAGGGGGAGAGGTGAAAAACTGTTTTTT.

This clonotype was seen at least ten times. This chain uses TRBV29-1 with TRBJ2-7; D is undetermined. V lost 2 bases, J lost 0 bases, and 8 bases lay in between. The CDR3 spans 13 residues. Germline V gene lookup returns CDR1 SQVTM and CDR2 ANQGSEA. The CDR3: CSVEPVSSYEQYF. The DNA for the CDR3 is TGCAGCGTTGAACCAGTGTCCTCCTACGAGCAGTACTTC.

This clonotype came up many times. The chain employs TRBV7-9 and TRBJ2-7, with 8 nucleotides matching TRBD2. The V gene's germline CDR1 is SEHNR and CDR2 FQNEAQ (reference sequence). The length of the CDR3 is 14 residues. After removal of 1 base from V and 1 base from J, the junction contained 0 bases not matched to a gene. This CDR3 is CASSLGGGSYEQYF. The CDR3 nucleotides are TGTGCCAGCAGCTTAGGCGGGGGGTCCTACGAGCAGTACTTC.

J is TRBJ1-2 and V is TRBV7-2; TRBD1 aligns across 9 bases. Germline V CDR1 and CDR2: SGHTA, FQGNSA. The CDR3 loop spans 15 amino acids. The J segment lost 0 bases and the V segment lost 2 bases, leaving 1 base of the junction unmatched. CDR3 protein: CASSLTGGSNYGYTF. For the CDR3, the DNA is TGTGCCAGCAGCTTAACAGGGGGCTCTAACTATGGCTACACCTTC.

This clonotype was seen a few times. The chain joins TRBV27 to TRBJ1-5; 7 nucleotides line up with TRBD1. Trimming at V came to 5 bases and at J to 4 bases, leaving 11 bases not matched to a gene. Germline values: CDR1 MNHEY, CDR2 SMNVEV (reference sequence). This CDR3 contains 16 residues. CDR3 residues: CASSEYGRGPNQPQHF. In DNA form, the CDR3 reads TGTGCCAGCAGTGAGTACGGGAGGGGGCCTAATCAGCCCCAGCATTTT.

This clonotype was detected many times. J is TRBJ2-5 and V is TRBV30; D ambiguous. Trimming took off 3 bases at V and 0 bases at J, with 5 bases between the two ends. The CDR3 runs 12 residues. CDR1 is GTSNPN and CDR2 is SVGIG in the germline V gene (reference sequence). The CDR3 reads CAWSPNQETQYF. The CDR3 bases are TGTGCCTGGAGCCCAAACCAAGAGACCCAGTACTTC. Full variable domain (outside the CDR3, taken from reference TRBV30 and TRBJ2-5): SQTIHQWPATLVQPVGSPLSLECTVEGTSNPNLYWYRQAAGRGLQLLFYSVGIGQISSEVPQNLSASRPQDRQFILSSKKLLLSDSGFYLCAWSPNQETQYFGPGTRLLVL.

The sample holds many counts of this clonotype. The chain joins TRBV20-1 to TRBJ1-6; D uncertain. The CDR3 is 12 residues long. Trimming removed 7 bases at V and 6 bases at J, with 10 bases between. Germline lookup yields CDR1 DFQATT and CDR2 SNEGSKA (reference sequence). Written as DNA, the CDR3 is TGCAGTGTAAGCCGAGCTAATTCACCCCTCCACTTT. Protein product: CSVSRANSPLHF.

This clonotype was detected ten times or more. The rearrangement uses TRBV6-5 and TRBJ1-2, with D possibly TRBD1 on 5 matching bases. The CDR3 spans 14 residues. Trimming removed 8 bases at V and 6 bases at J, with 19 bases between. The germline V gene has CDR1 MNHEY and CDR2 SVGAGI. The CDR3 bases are TGTGCCAGCTCCCAGGAGGGGCGCGGGAATGGCTACACCTTC. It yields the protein CASSQEGRGNGYTF.

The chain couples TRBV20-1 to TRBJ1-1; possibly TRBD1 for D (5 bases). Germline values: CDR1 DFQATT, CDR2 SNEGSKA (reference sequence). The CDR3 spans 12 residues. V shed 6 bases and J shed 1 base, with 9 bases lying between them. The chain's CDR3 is CSARAGNTEAFF. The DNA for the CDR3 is TGCAGTGCCAGGGCAGGGAACACTGAAGCTTTCTTT.

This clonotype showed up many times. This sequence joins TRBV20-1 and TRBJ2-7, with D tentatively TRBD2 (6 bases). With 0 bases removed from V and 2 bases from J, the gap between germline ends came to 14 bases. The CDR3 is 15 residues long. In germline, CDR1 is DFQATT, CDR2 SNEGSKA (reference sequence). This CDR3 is CSARDRQGGPYEQYF. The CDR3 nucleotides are TGCAGTGCTAGAGATAGGCAGGGAGGTCCCTACGAGCAGTACTTC.

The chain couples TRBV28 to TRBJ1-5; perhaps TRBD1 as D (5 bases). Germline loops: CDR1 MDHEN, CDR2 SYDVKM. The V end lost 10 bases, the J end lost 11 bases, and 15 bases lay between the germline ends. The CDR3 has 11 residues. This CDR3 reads CATGGGGSQHF. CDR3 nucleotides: TGTGCCACCGGGGGTGGGGGATCCCAGCATTTT.

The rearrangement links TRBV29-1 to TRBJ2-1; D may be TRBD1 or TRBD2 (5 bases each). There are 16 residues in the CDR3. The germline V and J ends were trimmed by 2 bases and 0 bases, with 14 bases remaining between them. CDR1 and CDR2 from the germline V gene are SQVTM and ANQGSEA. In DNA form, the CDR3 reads TGCAGCGTTGAAAGGGGCGGAGGAGGCTCCTACAATGAGCAGTTCTTC. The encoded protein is CSVERGGGGSYNEQFF.

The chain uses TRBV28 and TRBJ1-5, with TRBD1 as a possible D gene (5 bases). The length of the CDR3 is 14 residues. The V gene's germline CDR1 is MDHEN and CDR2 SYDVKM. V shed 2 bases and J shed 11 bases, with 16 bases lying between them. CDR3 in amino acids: CASSLIVGLVSQHF. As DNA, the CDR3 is TGTGCCAGCAGTTTAATCGTGGGGCTGGTTTCCCAGCATTTT.

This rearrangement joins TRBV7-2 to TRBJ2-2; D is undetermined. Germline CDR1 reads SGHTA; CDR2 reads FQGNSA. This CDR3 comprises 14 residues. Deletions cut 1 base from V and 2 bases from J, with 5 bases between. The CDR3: CASSLGGNTGELFF. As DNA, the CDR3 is TGTGCCAGCAGCTTAGGCGGTAACACCGGGGAGCTGTTTTTT.

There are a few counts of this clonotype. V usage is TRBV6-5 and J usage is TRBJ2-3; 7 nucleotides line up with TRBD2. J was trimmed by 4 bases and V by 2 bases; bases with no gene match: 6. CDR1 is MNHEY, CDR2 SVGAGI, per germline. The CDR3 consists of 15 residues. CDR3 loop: CASSYGTTKPDTQYF. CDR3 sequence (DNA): TGTGCCAGCAGTTACGGGACTACCAAACCAGATACGCAGTATTTT.

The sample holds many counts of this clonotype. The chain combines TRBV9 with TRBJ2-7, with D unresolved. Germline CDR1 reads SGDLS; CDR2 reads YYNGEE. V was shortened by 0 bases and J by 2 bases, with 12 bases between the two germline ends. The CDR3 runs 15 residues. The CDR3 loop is CASSVAPRGTYEQYF. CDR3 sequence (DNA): TGTGCCAGCAGCGTAGCACCACGAGGAACCTACGAGCAGTACTTC. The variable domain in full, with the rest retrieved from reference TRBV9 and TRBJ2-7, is DSGVTQTPKHLITATGQRVTLRCSPRSGDLSVYWYQQSLDQGLQFLIQYYNGEERAKGNILERFSAQQFPDLHSELNLSSLELGDSALYFCASSVAPRGTYEQYFGPGTRLTVT.

The CDR3 spells CASSSGQLDLYTF. In DNA, the CDR3 is TGTGCCAGCAGCTCAGGGCAGCTTGATTTGTACACCTTC. J is TRBJ1-2 and V is TRBV7-9; D perhaps matches TRBD1 (5 bases). Germline values: CDR1 SEHNR, CDR2 FQNEAQ (reference sequence). V was cut by 4 bases and J by 11 bases, with 17 bases left in between. CDR3 size: 13 residues.

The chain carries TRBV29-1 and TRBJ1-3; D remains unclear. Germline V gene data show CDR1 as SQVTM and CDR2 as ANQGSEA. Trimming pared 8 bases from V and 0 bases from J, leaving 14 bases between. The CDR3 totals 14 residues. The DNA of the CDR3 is TGCAGCACCCCAACCGGACTCTCTGGAAACACCATATATTTT. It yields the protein CSTPTGLSGNTIYF.

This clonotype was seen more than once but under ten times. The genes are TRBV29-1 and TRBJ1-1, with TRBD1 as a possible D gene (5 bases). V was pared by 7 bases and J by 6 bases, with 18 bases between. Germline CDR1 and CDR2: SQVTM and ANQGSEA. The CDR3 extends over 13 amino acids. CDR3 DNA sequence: TGCAGCGCCGGAGGTGACGGGGGGTCTGAAGCTTTCTTT. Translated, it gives CSAGGDGGSEAFF.

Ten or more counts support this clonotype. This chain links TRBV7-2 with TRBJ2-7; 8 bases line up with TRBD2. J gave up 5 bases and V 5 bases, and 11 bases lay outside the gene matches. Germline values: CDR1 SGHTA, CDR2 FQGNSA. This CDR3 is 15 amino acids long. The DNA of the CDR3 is TGTGCCAGCAGCGAAGGACTAGCTCGGCGGAACGAGCAGTACTTC. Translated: CASSEGLARRNEQYF.

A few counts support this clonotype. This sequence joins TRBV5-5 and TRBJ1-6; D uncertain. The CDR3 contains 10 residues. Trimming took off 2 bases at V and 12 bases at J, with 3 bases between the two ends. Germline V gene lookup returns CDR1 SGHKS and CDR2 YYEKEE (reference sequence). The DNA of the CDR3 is TGTGCCAGCAGCTTCAGACCCCTCCACTTT. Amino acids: CASSFRPLHF.

CDR3 sequence reads: CASSIRTMGQDNSPLHF. CDR3 sequence (DNA): TGTGCCAGCAGCATACGGACTATGGGACAGGACAATTCACCCCTCCACTTT. J is TRBJ1-6 and V is TRBV7-6; 8 nucleotides match TRBD1. With 5 bases clipped from V and 7 bases from J, the junction kept 13 bases outside the gene matches. CDR1 and CDR2 (germline): SGHVS, FNYEAQ. The CDR3 is 17 amino acids. Full variable domain (missing parts from reference TRBV7-6 and TRBJ1-6): GAGVSQSPRYKVTKRGQDVALRCDPISGHVSLYWYRQALGQGPEFLTYFNYEAQQDKSGLPNDRFSAERPEGSISTLTIQRTEQRDSAMYRCASSIRTMGQDNSPLHFGNGTRLTVT.

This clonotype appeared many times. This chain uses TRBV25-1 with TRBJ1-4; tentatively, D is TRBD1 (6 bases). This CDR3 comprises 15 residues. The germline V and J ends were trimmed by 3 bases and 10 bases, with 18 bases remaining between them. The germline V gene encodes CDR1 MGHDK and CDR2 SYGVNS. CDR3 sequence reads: CASSDGTLMIGKLFF. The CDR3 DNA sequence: TGTGCCAGCAGTGACGGGACATTAATGATAGGAAAACTGTTTTTT. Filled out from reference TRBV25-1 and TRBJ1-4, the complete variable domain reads EADIYQTPRYLVIGTGKKITLECSQTMGHDKMYWYQQDPGMELHLIHYSYGVNSTEKGDLSSESTVSRIRTEHFPLTLESARPSHTSQYLCASSDGTLMIGKLFFGSGTQLSVL.

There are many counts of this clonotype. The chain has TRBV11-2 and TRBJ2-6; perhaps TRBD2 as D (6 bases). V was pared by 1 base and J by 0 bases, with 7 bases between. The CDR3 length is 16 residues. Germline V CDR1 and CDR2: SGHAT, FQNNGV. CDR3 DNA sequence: TGTGCCAGCAGCTTAGCCGGGAGCTCTGGGGCCAACGTCCTGACTTTC. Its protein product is CASSLAGSSGANVLTF.

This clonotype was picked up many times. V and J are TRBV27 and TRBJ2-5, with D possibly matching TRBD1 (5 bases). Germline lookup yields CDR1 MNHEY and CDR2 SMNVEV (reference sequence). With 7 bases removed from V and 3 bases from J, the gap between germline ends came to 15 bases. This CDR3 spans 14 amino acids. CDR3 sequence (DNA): TGTGCCAGCACCTCCCGTGGGGCAGAAGAGACCCAGTACTTC. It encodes CASTSRGAEETQYF.

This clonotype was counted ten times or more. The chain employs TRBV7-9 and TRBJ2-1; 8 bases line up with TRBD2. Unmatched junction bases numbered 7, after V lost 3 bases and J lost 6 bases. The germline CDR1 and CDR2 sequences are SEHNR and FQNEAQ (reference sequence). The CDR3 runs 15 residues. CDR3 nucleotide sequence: TGTGCCAGCAGCTTCACGCGGGGGGTTCGCAATGAGCAGTTCTTC. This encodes CASSFTRGVRNEQFF.

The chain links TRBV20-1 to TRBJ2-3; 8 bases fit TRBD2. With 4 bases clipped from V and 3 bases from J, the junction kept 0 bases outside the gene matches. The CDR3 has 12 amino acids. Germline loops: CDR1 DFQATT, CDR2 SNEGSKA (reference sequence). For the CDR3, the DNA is TGCAGTGCTACGGGAGGGACAGATACGCAGTATTTT. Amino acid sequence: CSATGGTDTQYF.